Following are 9 T cell receptor beta chains from one sample sequenced in a study of T cells in severe cutaneous drug reactions. Bulk and single-cell libraries used iRepertoire multiplex PCR with TCR subtype-specific primers. Using the multiplex PCR reads, TCRdb records one entry per CDR3 protein without DNA. The sample's table shows some 5,700 distinct CDR3 sequences. The donors had carbamazepine-induced Stevens-Johnson syndrome or toxic epidermal necrolysis. The specimen sequenced was PBMCs. Source of these receptors: a human donor with a severe cutaneous adverse drug reaction.

The rearrangement joins TRBV7-2 to TRBJ2-3; TCRdb's assignment of TRBD1 cannot be checked, as there is no DNA. CDR1 and CDR2 from the germline V gene are SGHTA and FQGNSA. CDR3 length: 15 amino acids. The CDR3 sequence: CASSSSQGAGDTQYF.

By frequency, this clonotype registers medium-sized. V gene TRBV6-1 combines with J gene TRBJ2-5; TCRdb selects TRBD1, and the lack of DNA leaves this call unchecked. CDR1 and CDR2 (germline): MNHNS, SASEGT. The CDR3 contains 15 residues. CDR3: CARIACEPHKETQYF.

In terms of frequency, this clonotype is medium-sized. Here the CDR3 reads CASTEGSGELFF. The rearrangement links TRBV12-3 or TRBV12-4 to TRBJ2-2; checking the TCRdb D call of TRBD1 is not possible without DNA. The CDR3 totals 12 residues.

This chain joins TRBV12-3 or TRBV12-4 and TRBJ2-1; no DNA is available, so the TRBD1 call from TCRdb remains unchecked. CDR3 length: 16 residues. CDR3 sequence reads: CASSFRTGGSYNEQFF.

V is TRBV5-1 and J is TRBJ1-1; lacking DNA, the TRBD1 call made by TCRdb goes unchecked. Looked up from germline, CDR1 is SGHRS and CDR2 is YFSETQ. This CDR3 region has 16 residues. The CDR3 loop is CASSPQETGAYTEAFF.

Measured by frequency, this clonotype is medium-sized. The CDR3 sequence: CATSRDRQRQETQYF. The chain uses TRBV15 and TRBJ2-5; TCRdb's D gene call, TRBD1, goes unchecked for lack of DNA. Germline CDR1 reads LNHNV; CDR2 reads YYDKDF (reference sequence). The CDR3 length is 15 residues. Variable domain in full (rest from reference TRBV15 and TRBJ2-5): DAMVIQNPRYQVTQFGKPVTLSCSQTLNHNVMYWYQQKSSQAPKLLFHYYDKDFNNEADTPDNFQSRRPNTSFCFLDIRSPGLGDTAMYLCATSRDRQRQETQYFGPGTRLLVL.

The chain joins TRBV7-6 to TRBJ2-7; the TCRdb call, TRBD2, lacks DNA for checking. Germline-derived CDR1 and CDR2 are SGHVS and FNYEAQ. The CDR3 contains 15 residues. The CDR3 here is CASSLNPLASYEQYF.

The chain carries TRBV7-9 and TRBJ2-7; TCRdb returns TRBD2, unconfirmable since there is no DNA. This CDR3 contains 15 residues. CDR1 and CDR2 (germline): SEHNR, FQNEAQ (reference sequence). CDR3 sequence: CASSLRTSGSSEQYF.

This clonotype is deemed medium-sized by its frequency. CDR3 region: CASSPDRAMNTEAFF. The rearrangement joins TRBV28 to TRBJ1-1; as DNA is missing, the TRBD1 call by TCRdb cannot be tested. In germline, CDR1 is MDHEN, CDR2 SYDVKM. There are 15 residues in the CDR3.